One sample yielded the 18 T cell receptor beta chains listed below, sequenced in a study of neurological immune-mediated disorders. TCRdb recomputed calls from the 5' RACE reads with MiXCR, one row per CDR3 protein. Among about 74,000 distinct CDR3 sequences listed, less than 5.5% were seen once. Sequencing used PBMCs. Receptors originate from a man aged 18 to 30 with multiple sclerosis.

This clonotype was detected ten times or more. The chain carries TRBV3-1 and TRBJ2-6; D is unclear. The germline CDR1 and CDR2 sequences are LGHDT and YNNKEL (reference sequence). The CDR3 consists of 15 residues. Trimming took 4 bases from V and 0 from J, leaving 7 bases between them. CDR3: CASSPSVSGANVLTF. For the CDR3, the DNA is TGTGCCAGCAGCCCCTCCGTCTCTGGGGCCAACGTCCTGACTTTC.

This clonotype showed up many times. The chain links TRBV12-3 or TRBV12-4 to TRBJ2-1, with D perhaps TRBD2 (6 bases). Trimming cost V 9 bases and J 2 bases, with 8 bases left between them. CDR3 length: 12 amino acids. This CDR3 reads CASSGAYNEQFF. The CDR3 nucleotides are TGTGCCAGTTCGGGAGCCTACAATGAGCAGTTCTTC.

This clonotype occurred many times. The J gene is TRBJ1-4, the V gene TRBV7-8; TRBD1 is a possible D gene (6 bases). Trimming took 5 bases from V and 4 from J, leaving 14 bases between them. The CDR3 has 15 amino acids. Germline CDR1 SGHVS, CDR2 FQNEAQ. CDR3 region: CASSKRQALNEKLFF. For the CDR3, the DNA is TGTGCCAGCAGCAAAAGACAGGCCCTTAATGAAAAACTGTTTTTT.

CDR3 nucleotide sequence: TGTGCCAGCTCACGGGTGGGACTACGGAACACCGGGGAGCTGTTTTTT. This encodes CASSRVGLRNTGELFF. V gene TRBV18 combines with J gene TRBJ2-2; 7 bases line up with TRBD2. In germline, CDR1 is KGHSH, CDR2 LQKENI. J was trimmed by 1 base and V by 4 bases; bases with no gene match: 6. This CDR3 has 16 amino acids.

The table lists this clonotype with many counts. The chain joins TRBV5-5 to TRBJ1-5; no reliable D call. The ends were cut back, 0 bases at V and 6 bases at J, with 13 bases in the middle. This CDR3 contains 15 residues. The V gene's germline CDR1 is SGHKS and CDR2 YYEKEE (reference sequence). CDR3 DNA sequence: TGTGCCAGCAGCTTGGACGGGCGTCGGAGTCAGCCCCAGCATTTT. Its translation is CASSLDGRRSQPQHF.

This clonotype was counted at least ten times. One end of the junction does not line up with germline, which may come from a read error. The chain links TRBV20-1 to TRBJ1-5; perhaps TRBD1 as D (5 bases). This CDR3 region has 14 residues. CDR1 is DFQATT and CDR2 is SNEGSKA in the germline V gene (reference sequence). The CDR3 region is CSARGGQVNQPQNF. CDR3 DNA sequence: TGCAGTGCTAGAGGAGGACAAGTGAATCAGCCCCAGAATTTT.

This clonotype was recorded at least ten times. J is TRBJ2-7 and V is TRBV9; TRBD1 aligns across 7 bases. Germline V gene sequence: CDR1 SGDLS, CDR2 YYNGEE. Trimming cost V 3 bases and J 2 bases; bases outside gene matches: 8. The CDR3 is made up of 15 amino acids. The CDR3 is CASSAGTAGPYEQYF. Written as DNA, the CDR3 is TGTGCCAGCAGCGCGGGGACAGCCGGACCCTACGAGCAGTACTTC.

Turning to this clonotype: One base away lies a much larger clone, so this may be a sequencing read error. CDR3 sequence reads: CASSYFPERGAEQYF. Here the CDR3 DNA reads TGTGCCAGCAGTTACTTTCCGGAAAGGGGCGCCGAGCAGTACTTC. The chain carries TRBV6-5 and TRBJ2-7; D might be TRBD1 (5 bases). This CDR3 region has 15 residues. Trimming removed 1 base from V and 6 bases from J, with 16 bases in between. Germline values: CDR1 MNHEY, CDR2 SVGAGI.

The CDR3 sequence: CASSYGGTGGFLHHF. DNA of the CDR3: TGTGCCAGCAGCTATGGGGGGACAGGGGGCTTTCTACACCACTTT. The genes are TRBV7-2 and TRBJ1-6, with 12 bases aligning to TRBD1. The CDR3 runs to 15 residues. V trimming: 4 bases; J trimming: 18 bases; junction bases outside the gene matches: 13. Germline loops: CDR1 SGHTA, CDR2 FQGNSA.

This clonotype has only a few counts. Mismatch with germline at one junction end may stem from a read error. CDR3 DNA sequence: TGTGCCAGCAGCTTGGCCCCGGGGACGGGGGCCTATAATTCACCCCTCAACTTT. Its translation: CASSLAPGTGAYNSPLNF. The V and J genes are TRBV5-6 and TRBJ1-6; D is possibly TRBD1 (6 bases). Looked up from germline, CDR1 is SGHDT and CDR2 is YYEEEE. This CDR3 comprises 18 residues.

This clonotype turned up a few times. A read error may explain this, as a much larger clone is one base away. This chain links TRBV20-1 with TRBJ1-4, with D possibly matching TRBD1 (5 bases). CDR3 length: 12 amino acids. The germline gives CDR1 DFQATT, CDR2 SNEGSKA (reference sequence). V was clipped by 3 bases and J by 11 bases, with 13 bases between them. This CDR3 reads CSARRTGDKLFF. For the CDR3, the DNA is TGCAGTGCTAGGAGGACGGGGGACAAACTGTTTTTT.

This clonotype showed up many times. The V and J genes are TRBV9 and TRBJ2-1; possible D gene TRBD1, 5 bases. Germline V gene lookup returns CDR1 SGDLS and CDR2 YYNGEE. Trimming removed 1 base at V and 3 bases at J, with 11 bases between. This CDR3 contains 15 residues. The CDR3 bases are TGTGCCAGCAGCGTAAGTGCAGGGCACTACAATGAGCAGTTCTTC. Its translation is CASSVSAGHYNEQFF.

This clonotype was seen repeatedly, ten times or more. The chain is built from TRBV15 and TRBJ2-1; D may be TRBD2 (5 bases). There are 16 residues in the CDR3. Trimming left V 1 base short and J 2 bases short, with 12 bases between. CDR1 LNHNV and CDR2 YYDKDF come from the germline V gene (reference sequence). As DNA, the CDR3 is TGTGCCACCAGCAGAGCCCTTTCCGGGACCTACAATGAGCAGTTCTTC. Its protein is CATSRALSGTYNEQFF. The whole variable domain, filled in from reference TRBV15 and TRBJ2-1, reads DAMVIQNPRYQVTQFGKPVTLSCSQTLNHNVMYWYQQKSSQAPKLLFHYYDKDFNNEADTPDNFQSRRPNTSFCFLDIRSPGLGDTAMYLCATSRALSGTYNEQFFGPGTRLTVL.

This clonotype has a count of ten or more. CDR3 DNA: TGCGCCAGCAGCTTCGGGACTTCAAGTGAGCAGTTCTTC. This encodes CASSFGTSSEQFF. This chain joins TRBV5-1 and TRBJ2-1, with TRBD2 as a possible D gene (6 bases). Per the germline V gene, CDR1 is SGHRS and CDR2 is YFSETQ. The ends were cut back, 2 bases at V and 9 bases at J, with 12 bases in the middle. The CDR3 has 13 amino acids. Together with reference TRBV5-1 and TRBJ2-1, the CDR3 gives the full variable domain: KAGVTQTPRYLIKTRGQQVTLSCSPISGHRSVSWYQQTPGQGLQFLFEYFSETQRNKGNFPGRFSGRQFSNSRSEMNVSTLELGDSALYLCASSFGTSSEQFFGPGTRLTVL.

This clonotype showed up many times. The rearrangement uses TRBV20-1 and TRBJ2-2; D gene ambiguous. CDR3 length: 13 residues. V gave up 3 bases and J gave up 4 bases, with 9 bases separating them. Germline V gene lookup returns CDR1 DFQATT and CDR2 SNEGSKA (reference sequence). CDR3 sequence: CSASVPSTGELFF. The CDR3, as DNA: TGCAGTGCTAGTGTTCCGTCCACCGGGGAGCTGTTTTTT.

This clonotype was observed at least ten times. This rearrangement joins TRBV27 to TRBJ2-7; no firm D call. Trimming stripped 5 bases from V and 0 bases from J, with 17 bases between. Germline CDR1 reads MNHEY; CDR2 reads SMNVEV (reference sequence). The CDR3 length is 16 residues. CDR3 region: CASSPGLPGASYEQYF. DNA of the CDR3: TGTGCCAGCAGTCCTGGGTTACCAGGCGCCTCCTACGAGCAGTACTTC.

The chain employs TRBV7-2 and TRBJ2-2, with 8 bases fitting TRBD1. Germline CDR1 is SGHTA and CDR2 is FQGNSA. The CDR3 length is 14 residues. Trimming removed 5 bases from V and 6 bases from J; junction bases left unmatched: 5. The CDR3 loop reads CASSTGRGPGELFF. CDR3 nucleotides: TGTGCCAGCAGCACCGGCAGGGGGCCCGGGGAGCTGTTTTTT.

The sample holds many counts of this clonotype. The rearrangement uses TRBV20-1 and TRBJ1-1; 10 bases are shared with TRBD1. Germline V CDR1 and CDR2: DFQATT, SNEGSKA (reference sequence). V trimming: 5 bases; J trimming: 1 base; junction bases outside the gene matches: 10. CDR3 length: 16 residues. Written as DNA, the CDR3 is TGCAGTGCTCCCCCCTGGGACAGGGGCTGGAACACTGAAGCTTTCTTT. The encoded protein is CSAPPWDRGWNTEAFF.